The clone carrying this T cell receptor beta chain appeared a single time. What it recognizes is unknown. The sample comes from a study of CD8 T cells in Susac syndrome. Study-wide results and limits: Clonal expansion was not observed in the Susac syndrome CD4+ T cell repertoires.

Trimming cost V 5 bases and J 5 bases, with 16 bases left between them. The CDR3 runs to 15 residues. Germline CDR1 reads MNHEY; CDR2 reads SVGEGT. With random hexamers, reverse transcription was performed on roughly 0.5 to 1 ug of RNA. Amplification of the TCR beta CDR3 was carried out by immunoSEQ multiplex PCR, which spanned a total of 54 Vbeta and 13 Jbeta segments. MiXCR was run by TCRdb on the immunoSEQ multiplex PCR reads, yielding one entry per CDR3 protein. In the table there are about 190,000 distinct CDR3 sequences, approximately 94% of which are singletons. The chain is built from TRBV6-2 or TRBV6-3 and TRBJ2-1, with TRBD2 as a possible D gene (5 bases). This receptor was identified in a human donor with Susac syndrome. Sequenced input: CD4+ T cells from PBMCs. The CDR3 spells CASSESRRSDNEQFF. CDR3 in DNA: TGTGCCAGCAGTGAGAGTAGGAGGTCGGACAATGAGCAGTTCTTC.